The 11 T cell receptor beta chains in this list originate from one sample, sequenced in a study of vaccination effects on CD4 cells after COVID-19. Assay used: immunoSEQ multiplex PCR; TCRdb lists only in-frame clones, some missing. The table records about 79,000 clones, around 70% of them present only once. After expansion with viral peptide pools in the ViraFEST assay, antigen-specific CD4+ T cells were sequenced. The culture ran for 10 days before CD4+ T cells were isolated. No antigen has been identified for these receptors. Here the sequenced sample was CD4+ T cells from PBMCs cultured with HCoV-229E spike peptides, taken before COVID-19 vaccination. These receptors were collected from a human donor who received a COVID-19 vaccine.

This chain joins TRBV5-1 and TRBJ1-2; TRBD1 matches 7 bases. The germline CDR1 and CDR2 sequences are SGHRS and YFSETQ. Losses at the gene ends were 2 bases for V and 7 bases for J; bases not matched to a gene: 5. The CDR3 covers 13 residues. CDR3 loop: CASSFDREPGYTF. The CDR3 nucleotides read TGCGCCAGCAGCTTCGACAGGGAGCCTGGCTACACCTTC.

This clone was counted only a few times. This chain uses TRBV5-1 with TRBJ2-1; D gene ambiguous. Looked up from germline, CDR1 is SGHRS and CDR2 is YFSETQ. This CDR3 region has 11 residues. Trimming cost V 2 bases and J 6 bases, with 3 bases left between them. CDR3 sequence reads: CASSFANEQFF. The CDR3, as DNA: TGCGCCAGCAGCTTTGCCAATGAGCAGTTCTTC.

The sample holds one count of this clone. This chain connects TRBV1 to TRBJ1-2. TRBV1 is tagged as a pseudogene. The CDR3 has 15 residues. The CDR3 spells CTSRSEVLGNNGYTF. CDR3 DNA: TGCACCAGCAGATCTGAGGTGTTGGGGAATAATGGCTACACCTTC.

This rearrangement joins TRBV18 to TRBJ1-1, with a possible D match to TRBD1 (5 bases). Looked up from germline, CDR1 is KGHSH and CDR2 is LQKENI. Trimming pared 1 base from V and 3 bases from J, leaving 6 bases between. The CDR3 spans 13 residues. The CDR3 here is CASSPLGDTEAFF. The CDR3 bases are TGTGCCAGCTCACCACTGGGGGACACTGAAGCTTTCTTT.

J is TRBJ2-3 and V is TRBV6-6; 7 bases match TRBD2. V dropped 5 bases and J dropped 8; count of bases not matched to a gene: 16. Germline values: CDR1 MNHNY, CDR2 SVGAGI (reference sequence). This CDR3 is built from 16 residues. The DNA for the CDR3 is TGTGCCAGCAGTCGAGTCGCGGGAGTGGGAATAGGTACGCAGTATTTT. Translation gives CASSRVAGVGIGTQYF.

The rearrangement links TRBV6-1 to TRBJ1-2; D unclear. There are 14 residues in the CDR3. CDR1 MNHNS and CDR2 SASEGT come from the germline V gene. V lost 3 bases, J lost 8 bases, and 16 bases lay in between. CDR3 sequence: CASSDLLQVEGYTF. CDR3 coding DNA: TGTGCCAGCAGTGACCTTCTGCAAGTCGAGGGCTACACCTTC.

A single count supports this clone. The chain joins TRBV13 to TRBJ1-6; 8 bases match TRBD1. The CDR3 length is 16 residues. With V trimmed by 0 bases and J by 3 bases, 1 base remained unmatched. Germline V CDR1 and CDR2: PRHDT, FYEKMQ (reference sequence). The CDR3 spells CASSLGDRDYNSPLHF. DNA of the CDR3: TGTGCCAGCAGCTTAGGGGACAGGGACTATAATTCACCCCTCCACTTT.

The table lists this clone with a few counts. The J gene is TRBJ2-2, the V gene TRBV19; D is possibly TRBD1 (6 bases). The V end was cut by 7 bases, the J end by 4 bases, with 13 bases between. This CDR3 has 14 amino acids. CDR1 is LNHDA and CDR2 is SQIVND in the germline V gene (reference sequence). The CDR3 sequence: CASTQTGFTGELFF. The CDR3 DNA reads TGTGCCAGTACCCAAACAGGGTTCACCGGGGAGCTGTTTTTT. The complete variable domain, with remaining parts taken from reference TRBV19 and TRBJ2-2, reads DGGITQSPKYLFRKEGQNVTLSCEQNLNHDAMYWYRQDPGQGLRLIYYSQIVNDFQKGDIAEGYSVSREKKESFPLTVTSAQKNPTAFYLCASTQTGFTGELFFGEGSRLTVL.

CDR3 DNA: TGTGCCACCGCCCTGCGCGGCGGCACCGGGGAGCTGTTTTTT. Residues: CATALRGGTGELFF. The chain uses TRBV28 and TRBJ2-2; D remains unclear. The V gene's germline CDR1 is MDHEN and CDR2 SYDVKM. The V gene lost 10 bases and the J gene lost 4 bases, with 16 bases spanning the gap. This CDR3 region has 14 residues.

This clone was seen only a few times. The V call is TRBV7-9, the J call TRBJ1-1; D not resolved. The ends were cut back, 4 bases at V and 1 base at J, with 7 bases in the middle. CDR1 is SEHNR and CDR2 is FQNEAQ in the germline V gene (reference sequence). The CDR3 totals 13 residues. The CDR3 DNA reads as TGTGCCAGCAGCTACAGCCAGAACACTGAAGCTTTCTTT. It yields the protein CASSYSQNTEAFF.

CDR3 bases: TGCGCCAGCAGGGTCAGAGGGTCCAGCACAGATACGCAGTATTTT. Translating gives CASRVRGSSTDTQYF. The rearrangement uses TRBV5-1 and TRBJ2-3; D might be TRBD2 (5 bases). Germline CDR1 is SGHRS and CDR2 is YFSETQ. The CDR3 has 15 residues. Trimming cost V 5 bases and J 0 bases, with 13 bases left between them.